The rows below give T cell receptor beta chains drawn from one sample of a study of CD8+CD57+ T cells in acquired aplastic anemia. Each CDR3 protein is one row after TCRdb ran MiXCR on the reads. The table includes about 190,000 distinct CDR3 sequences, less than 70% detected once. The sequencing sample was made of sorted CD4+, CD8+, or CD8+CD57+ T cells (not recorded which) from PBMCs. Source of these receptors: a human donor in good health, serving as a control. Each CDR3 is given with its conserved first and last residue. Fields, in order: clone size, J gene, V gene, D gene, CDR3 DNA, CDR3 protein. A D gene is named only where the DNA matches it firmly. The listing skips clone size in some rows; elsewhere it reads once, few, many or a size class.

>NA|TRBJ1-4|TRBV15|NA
TGTGCCACCAAGGGTTCAAATGAAAAACTGTCTTTT
CATKGSNEKLSF
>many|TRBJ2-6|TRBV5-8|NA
TGTGCCAGCAGCTTTGGGGGCCCTGGGGGCAACGTCCTGACTTTC
CASSFGGPGGNVLTF
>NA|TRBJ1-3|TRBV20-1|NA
TGCAGCTCGCCTCAGACTAGCGGGGCTGGGAACACCATATATTTT
CSSPQTSGAGNTIYF
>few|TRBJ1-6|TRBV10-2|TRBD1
TGCGCCAGCAACGCCGGGACAGGGGAGGATTCACCCCTCCACTTT
CASNAGTGEDSPLHF
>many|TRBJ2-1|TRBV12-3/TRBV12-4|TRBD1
TGTGCCAGCAGCCCCCCGACAGGGGGGGTAGGCAATGAGCAGTTCTTC
CASSPPTGGVGNEQFF
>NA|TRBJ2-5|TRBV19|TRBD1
TGTGCCAGTAGTATCCAGGGGGCTCAAGAGACCCAGTACTTC
CASSIQGAQETQYF
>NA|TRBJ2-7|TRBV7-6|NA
TGTGCCAACAGCTTAGGGGCCGGGGCGGGCGAGCAGTACTTC
CANSLGAGAGEQYF
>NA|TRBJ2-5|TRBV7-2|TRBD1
TGTGCCAGCAGCACCCGACAGGGTAGGGAAGAGACCCAGTACTTC
CASSTRQGREETQYF
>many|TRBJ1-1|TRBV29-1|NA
TGCAGCCCAAGGGAACAGGGGAACACTGAAGCTTTCTTT
CSPREQGNTEAFF
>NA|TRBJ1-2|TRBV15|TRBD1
TGTGCCACCAGCCCCTCCAGGACAGGGTATGGCTACACCTTC
CATSPSRTGYGYTF
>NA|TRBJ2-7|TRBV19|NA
TGTGCCAGTAGTATGACACATACCAACTCCTACGAGCAGTACTTC
CASSMTHTNSYEQYF
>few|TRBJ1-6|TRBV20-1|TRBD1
TGCAGTGCTAGGGGGACAGGGGGGGCACCCCTCCACTTT
CSARGTGGAPLHF
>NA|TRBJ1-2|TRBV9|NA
TGTGCCAGCCGAACAGATACTAACTATGGCTACACCTTC
CASRTDTNYGYTF
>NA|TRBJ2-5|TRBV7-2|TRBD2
TGTGCCAGCAGCAAACGAGCGGGGGCGACCCAGTACTTC
CASSKRAGATQYF
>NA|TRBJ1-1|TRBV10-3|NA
TGTGCCATCAGTGATCTGGCAGCAGCTAGCACTGAAGCTTTCTTT
CAISDLAAASTEAFF
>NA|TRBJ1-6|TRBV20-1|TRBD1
TGCAGTGCTAAACAGGGGACTTCACCCCTCCACTTT
CSAKQGTSPLHF
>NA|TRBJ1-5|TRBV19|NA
TGTGCCAGTAGTCGGGGTAACGATCAGCCCCAGCATTTT
CASSRGNDQPQHF
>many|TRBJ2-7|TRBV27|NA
TGTGCCAGCAGTCCTGGACTTCCCTACGAGCAGTACTTC
CASSPGLPYEQYF
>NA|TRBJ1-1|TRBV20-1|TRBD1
TGCAGTGCGGACGACAGGGGGCAAACTGAAGCTTTCTTT
CSADDRGQTEAFF
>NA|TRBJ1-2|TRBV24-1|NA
TGCGCCACCAGTGATCAAGGGGCCTCCTATGGCTACACCTTC
CATSDQGASYGYTF
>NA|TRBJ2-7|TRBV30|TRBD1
TGTGCCTGGAGTAGGGACAGGGGCCCCCACGAGCAGTACTTC
CAWSRDRGPHEQYF
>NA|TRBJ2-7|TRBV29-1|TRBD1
TGCAGCGTTGAGGACAGGTTGGGGTACGAGCAGTACTTC
CSVEDRLGYEQYF
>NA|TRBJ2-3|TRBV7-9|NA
TGCGCCAGCAGCCAAGGGGGGGGACGGACAGATACGCAGTATTTT
CASSQGGGRTDTQYF
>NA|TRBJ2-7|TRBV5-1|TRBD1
TGCGCCAGCAGCTTGACAGGGGATCCTTATGGCTACGAGCAGTACTTC
CASSLTGDPYGYEQYF
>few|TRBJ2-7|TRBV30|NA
TGTGCCTGGAGTCCTAATCGGGCAGGGGAGGTCTACGAGCAGTACTTC
CAWSPNRAGEVYEQYF
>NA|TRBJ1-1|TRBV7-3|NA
TGTGCCAGCAGCTTAACCGGACAGAAGAACACTGAAGCTTTCTTT
CASSLTGQKNTEAFF
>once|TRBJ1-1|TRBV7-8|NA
TGTGCCAGCAGCGTGGGACAAGGCCTGAACACTGAAGCTTTCTTT
CASSVGQGLNTEAFF
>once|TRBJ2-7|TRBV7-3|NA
TGTGCCAGCAACCTACTAGCGAGGGGGTGCGAGCAGTACTTC
CASNLLARGCEQYF
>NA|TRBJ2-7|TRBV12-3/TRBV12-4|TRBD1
TGTGCCAGCAGTTTAGCGATTACAGGGGCCGAGCAGTACTTC
CASSLAITGAEQYF
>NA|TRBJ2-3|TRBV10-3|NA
TGTGCCATCGGCCGCACAGATACGCAGTATTTT
CAIGRTDTQYF
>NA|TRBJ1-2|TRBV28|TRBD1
TGTGCCAGCAGTTTTTCAGGGGGTAACTATGGCTACACCTTC
CASSFSGGNYGYTF
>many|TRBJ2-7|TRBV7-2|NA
TGTGCCAGCAGCTTCGGTGCGAACTACGAGCAGTACTTC
CASSFGANYEQYF
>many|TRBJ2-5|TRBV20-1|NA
TGCAGTGCTAGAGATATAACACAGGGCGGTCGACAAGAGACCCAGTACTTC
CSARDITQGGRQETQYF
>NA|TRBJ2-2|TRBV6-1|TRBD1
TGTGCCAGCAGTGAAACGCTTTTCTTTGAGGGGGCCGGCGGGGAGCTGTTTTTT
CASSETLFFEGAGGELFF
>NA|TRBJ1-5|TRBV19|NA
TGTGCCAGTACCGACAGTGACAATCAGCCCCAGCATTTT
CASTDSDNQPQHF
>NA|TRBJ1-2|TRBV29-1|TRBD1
TGCAGCGTTGAAGGGACAGGGGAGAGGCTTATCTATGGCCACACCTTC
CSVEGTGERLIYGHTF
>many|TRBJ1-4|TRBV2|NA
TGTGCCAGCAGGCTACAGGCAACTAATGAAAAACTGTTTTTT
CASRLQATNEKLFF
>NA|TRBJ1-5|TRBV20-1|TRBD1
TGCAGTGCTAGGGCGGGAGGACAGGGGGTAGGACAGCCCCAGCATTTT
CSARAGGQGVGQPQHF
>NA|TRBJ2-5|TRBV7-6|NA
TGTGCCAGCAGCTTAGATGGTATAGGACAGTGGGGCCAAGAGACCCAGTACTTC
CASSLDGIGQWGQETQYF
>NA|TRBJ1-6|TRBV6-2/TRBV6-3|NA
TGTGCCAACAGTTTGACAGCGGCGGTTTCACCCCTCCACTTT
CANSLTAAVSPLHF
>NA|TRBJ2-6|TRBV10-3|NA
TGTGCCATCGGAGCGAGCTCTGGGGCCAACGTCCTGACTTTC
CAIGASSGANVLTF
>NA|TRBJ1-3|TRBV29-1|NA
TGCAGCGTTGAAGATTTCGGGGAACCTGGAAACACCATATATTTT
CSVEDFGEPGNTIYF
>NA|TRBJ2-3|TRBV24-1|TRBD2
TGTGCCACCAGTGAAATAGCGGGAGGCCCAGATACGCAGTATTTT
CATSEIAGGPDTQYF
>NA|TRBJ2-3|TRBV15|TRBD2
TGTGCCACCAGCTCGGGGGGGGTGGATACGCAGTATTTT
CATSSGGVDTQYF
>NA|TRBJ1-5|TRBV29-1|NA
TGCAGCGTTGAAGAAGACAGTGGCCAGCCCCAGCATTTT
CSVEEDSGQPQHF
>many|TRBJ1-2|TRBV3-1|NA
TGTGCCAGCAGCCCCCAGGGCAGGGGCTACACCTTC
CASSPQGRGYTF
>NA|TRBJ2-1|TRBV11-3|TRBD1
TGTGCCAGCAGCTCCCCCGGGTGGACAGGGGGAAATGAGCAGTTCTTC
CASSSPGWTGGNEQFF
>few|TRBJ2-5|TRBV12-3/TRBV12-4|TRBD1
TGTGCCAGCAGTCCGGAGACAGGGGGTCAAGAGACCCAGTACTTC
CASSPETGGQETQYF
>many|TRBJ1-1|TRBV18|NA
TGTGCCAGCTCACCACTTGTGGACACTGAAGCTTTCTTT
CASSPLVDTEAFF
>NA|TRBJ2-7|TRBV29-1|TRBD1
TGCAGCTTGGGGGGACAGGGAGACGAGCAGTACTTC
CSLGGQGDEQYF